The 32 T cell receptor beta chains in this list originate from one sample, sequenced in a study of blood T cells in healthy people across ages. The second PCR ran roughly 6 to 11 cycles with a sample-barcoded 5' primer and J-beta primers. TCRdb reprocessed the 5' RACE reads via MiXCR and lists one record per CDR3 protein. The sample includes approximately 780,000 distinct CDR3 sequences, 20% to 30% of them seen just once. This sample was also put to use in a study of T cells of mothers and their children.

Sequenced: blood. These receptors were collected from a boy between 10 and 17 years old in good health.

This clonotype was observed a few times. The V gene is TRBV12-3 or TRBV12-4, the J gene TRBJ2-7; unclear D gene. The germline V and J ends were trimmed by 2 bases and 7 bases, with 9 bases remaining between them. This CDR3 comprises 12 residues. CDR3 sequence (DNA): TGTGCCAGCAGTTTAAGGGCGGATGAGCAGTACTTC. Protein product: CASSLRADEQYF.

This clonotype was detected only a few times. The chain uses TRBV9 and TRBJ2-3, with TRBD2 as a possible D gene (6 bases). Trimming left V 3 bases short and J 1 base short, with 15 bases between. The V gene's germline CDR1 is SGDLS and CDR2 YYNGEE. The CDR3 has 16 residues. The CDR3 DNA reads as TGTGCCAGCAGCGCGGATCTAGCGCGCGGCACAGATACGCAGTATTTT. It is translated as CASSADLARGTDTQYF.

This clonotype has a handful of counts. This chain's CDR3 is CSAADRIMQYF. In DNA form, the CDR3 reads TGCAGTGCAGCAGACCGGATTATGCAGTATTTT. The gene calls are TRBV20-1 and TRBJ2-3; D not certain. CDR1 is DFQATT, CDR2 SNEGSKA, per germline (reference sequence). This CDR3 spans 11 amino acids. V was cut by 6 bases and J by 11 bases, with 15 bases left in between.

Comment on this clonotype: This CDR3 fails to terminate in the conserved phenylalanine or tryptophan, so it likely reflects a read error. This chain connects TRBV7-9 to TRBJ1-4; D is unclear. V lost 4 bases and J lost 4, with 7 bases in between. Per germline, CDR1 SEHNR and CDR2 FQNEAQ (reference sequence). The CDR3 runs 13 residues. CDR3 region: CASSSRVNEKLFS. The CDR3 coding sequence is TGTGCCAGCAGCTCGAGGGTTAATGAAAAACTGTTTTCT.

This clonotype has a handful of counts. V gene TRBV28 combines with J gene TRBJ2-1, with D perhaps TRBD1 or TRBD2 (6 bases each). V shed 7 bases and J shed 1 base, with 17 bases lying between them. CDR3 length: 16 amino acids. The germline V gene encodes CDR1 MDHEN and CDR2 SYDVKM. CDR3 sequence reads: CASKLGGPGSYNEQFF. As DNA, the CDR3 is TGTGCCAGCAAATTAGGGGGGCCAGGGTCCTACAATGAGCAGTTCTTC.

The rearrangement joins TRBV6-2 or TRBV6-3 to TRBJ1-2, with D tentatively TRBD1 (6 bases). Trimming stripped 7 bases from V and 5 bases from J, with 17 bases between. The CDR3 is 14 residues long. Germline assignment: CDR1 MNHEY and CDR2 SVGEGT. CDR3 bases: TGTGCCAGCACCAAGACAGGTGTAGGGTATGGCTACACCTTC. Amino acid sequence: CASTKTGVGYGYTF.

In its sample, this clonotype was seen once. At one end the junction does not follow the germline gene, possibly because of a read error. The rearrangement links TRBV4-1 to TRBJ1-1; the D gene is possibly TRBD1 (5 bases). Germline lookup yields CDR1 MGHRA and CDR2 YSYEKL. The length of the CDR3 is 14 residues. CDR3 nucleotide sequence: TGCGCCAGCAGCCGTTGGGGGGGAGTGACTGGAGCTTTCTTT. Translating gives CASSRWGGVTGAFF.

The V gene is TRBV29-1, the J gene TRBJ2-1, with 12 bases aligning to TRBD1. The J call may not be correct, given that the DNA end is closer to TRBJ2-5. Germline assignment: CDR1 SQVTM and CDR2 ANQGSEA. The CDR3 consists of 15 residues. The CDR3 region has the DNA TGCAGCGCCGTCCTGGGACAGGGGGCAAGTGAGACCCAGTACTTC. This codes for CSAVLGQGASETQYF.

This CDR3 is CASSGRANTEAFF. DNA for the CDR3: TGTGCCAGCAGCGGCCGGGCGAACACTGAAGCTTTCTTT. V usage is TRBV7-6 and J usage is TRBJ1-1; D is uncertain. Germline V gene sequence: CDR1 SGHVS, CDR2 FNYEAQ. The CDR3 sequence is 13 residues long. Trimming stripped 5 bases from V and 1 base from J, with 8 bases between. Full variable domain (missing parts from reference TRBV7-6 and TRBJ1-1): GAGVSQSPRYKVTKRGQDVALRCDPISGHVSLYWYRQALGQGPEFLTYFNYEAQQDKSGLPNDRFSAERPEGSISTLTIQRTEQRDSAMYRCASSGRANTEAFFGQGTRLTVV.

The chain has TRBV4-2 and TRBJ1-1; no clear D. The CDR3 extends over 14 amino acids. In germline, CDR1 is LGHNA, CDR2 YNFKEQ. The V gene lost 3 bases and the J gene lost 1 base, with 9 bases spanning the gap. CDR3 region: CASSHSQTNTEAFF. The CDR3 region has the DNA TGTGCCAGCAGCCATAGTCAGACGAACACTGAAGCTTTCTTT.

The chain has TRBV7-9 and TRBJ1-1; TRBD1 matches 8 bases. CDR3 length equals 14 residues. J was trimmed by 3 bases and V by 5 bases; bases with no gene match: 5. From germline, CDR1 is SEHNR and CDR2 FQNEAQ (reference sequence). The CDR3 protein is CASSTQTGDTEAFF. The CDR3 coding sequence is TGTGCCAGCAGCACCCAGACAGGGGACACTGAAGCTTTCTTT.

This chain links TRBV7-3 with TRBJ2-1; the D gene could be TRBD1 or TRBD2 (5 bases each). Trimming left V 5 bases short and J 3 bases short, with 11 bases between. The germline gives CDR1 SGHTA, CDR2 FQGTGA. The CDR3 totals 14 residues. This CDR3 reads CASSPLGDYNEQFF. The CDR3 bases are TGTGCCAGCAGCCCCCTGGGGGACTACAATGAGCAGTTCTTC.

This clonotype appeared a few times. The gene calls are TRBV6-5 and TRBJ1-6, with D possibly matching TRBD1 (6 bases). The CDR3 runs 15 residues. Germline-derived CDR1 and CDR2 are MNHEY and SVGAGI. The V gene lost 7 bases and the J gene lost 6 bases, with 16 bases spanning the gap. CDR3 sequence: CASTPTSGANSPLHF. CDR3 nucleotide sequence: TGTGCCAGCACCCCGACGTCGGGGGCTAATTCACCCCTCCACTTT.

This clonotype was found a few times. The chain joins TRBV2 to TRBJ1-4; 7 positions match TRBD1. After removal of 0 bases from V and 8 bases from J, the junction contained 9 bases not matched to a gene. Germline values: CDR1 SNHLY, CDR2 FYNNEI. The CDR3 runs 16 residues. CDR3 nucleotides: TGTGCCAGCAGTGAAGCACTGGAGGGGGCGAGGGAAAAACTGTTTTTT. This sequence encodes CASSEALEGAREKLFF.

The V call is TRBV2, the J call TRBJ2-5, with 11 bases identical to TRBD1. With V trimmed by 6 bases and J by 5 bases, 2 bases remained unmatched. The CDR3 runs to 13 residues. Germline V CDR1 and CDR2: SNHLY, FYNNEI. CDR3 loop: CASRRDRGETQYF. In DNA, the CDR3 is TGTGCCAGCAGAAGGGACAGGGGGGAGACCCAGTACTTC. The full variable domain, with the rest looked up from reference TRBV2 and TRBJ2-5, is EPEVTQTPSHQVTQMGQEVILRCVPISNHLYFYWYRQILGQKVEFLVSFYNNEISEKSEIFDDQFSVERPDGSNFTLKIRSTKLEDSAMYFCASRRDRGETQYFGPGTRLLVL.

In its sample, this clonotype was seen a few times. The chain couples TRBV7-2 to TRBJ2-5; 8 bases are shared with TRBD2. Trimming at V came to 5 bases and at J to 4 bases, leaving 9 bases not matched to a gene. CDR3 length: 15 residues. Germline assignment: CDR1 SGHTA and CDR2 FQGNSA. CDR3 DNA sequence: TGTGCCAGCAGCGCTAGGCCGGGGGGGCCAGAGACCCAGTACTTC. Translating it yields CASSARPGGPETQYF.

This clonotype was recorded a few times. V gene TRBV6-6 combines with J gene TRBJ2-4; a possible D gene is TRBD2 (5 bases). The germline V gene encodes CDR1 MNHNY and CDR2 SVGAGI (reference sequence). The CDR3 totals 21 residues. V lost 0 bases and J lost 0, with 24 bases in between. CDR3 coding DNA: TGTGCCAGCAGTTACTCTCGGATGGAGCCCGGACTCGAACTAGCCAAAAACATTCAGTACTTC. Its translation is CASSYSRMEPGLELAKNIQYF.

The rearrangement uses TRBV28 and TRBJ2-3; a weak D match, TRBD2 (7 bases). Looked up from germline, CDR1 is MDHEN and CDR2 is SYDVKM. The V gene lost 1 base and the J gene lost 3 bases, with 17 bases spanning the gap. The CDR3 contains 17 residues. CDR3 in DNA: TGTGCCAGCAGTTTATCGAGCAGGGGAGGGAAGACAGATACGCAGTATTTT. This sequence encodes CASSLSSRGGKTDTQYF.

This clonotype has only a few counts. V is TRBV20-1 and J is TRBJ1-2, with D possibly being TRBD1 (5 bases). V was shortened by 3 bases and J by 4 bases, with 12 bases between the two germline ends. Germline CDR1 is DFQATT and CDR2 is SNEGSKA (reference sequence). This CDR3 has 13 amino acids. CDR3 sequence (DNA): TGCAGTGCTAGTCAGGGACGTAGCTATGGCTACACCTTC. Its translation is CSASQGRSYGYTF.

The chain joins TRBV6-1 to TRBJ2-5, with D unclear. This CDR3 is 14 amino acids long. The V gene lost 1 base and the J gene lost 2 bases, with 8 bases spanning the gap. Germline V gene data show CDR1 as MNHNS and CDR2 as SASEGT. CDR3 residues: CASSEGAIQETQYF. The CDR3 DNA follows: TGTGCCAGCAGTGAAGGGGCTATACAAGAGACCCAGTACTTC.

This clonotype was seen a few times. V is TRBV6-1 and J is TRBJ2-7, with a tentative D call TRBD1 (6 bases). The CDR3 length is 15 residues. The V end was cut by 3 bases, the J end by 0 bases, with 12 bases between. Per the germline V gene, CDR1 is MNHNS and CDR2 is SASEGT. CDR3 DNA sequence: TGTGCCAGCAGTGACGGGACAACGGCCTCCTACGAGCAGTACTTC. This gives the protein CASSDGTTASYEQYF.

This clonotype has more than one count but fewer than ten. The CDR3 spells CATSVILAGGYNEQFF. The CDR3 bases are TGTGCCACCTCAGTGATTCTAGCGGGGGGTTACAATGAGCAGTTCTTC. V is TRBV10-3 and J is TRBJ2-1, with 11 bases lining up with TRBD2. After removal of 10 bases from V and 4 bases from J, the junction contained 12 bases not matched to a gene. Per germline, CDR1 ENHRY and CDR2 SYGVKD. CDR3 size: 16 residues.

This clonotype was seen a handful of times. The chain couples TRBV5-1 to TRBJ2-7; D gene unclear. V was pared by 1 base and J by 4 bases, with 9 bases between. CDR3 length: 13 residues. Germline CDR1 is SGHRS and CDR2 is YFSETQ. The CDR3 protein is CASSLPDAYEQYF. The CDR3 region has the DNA TGCGCCAGCAGCTTGCCGGACGCATACGAGCAGTACTTC.

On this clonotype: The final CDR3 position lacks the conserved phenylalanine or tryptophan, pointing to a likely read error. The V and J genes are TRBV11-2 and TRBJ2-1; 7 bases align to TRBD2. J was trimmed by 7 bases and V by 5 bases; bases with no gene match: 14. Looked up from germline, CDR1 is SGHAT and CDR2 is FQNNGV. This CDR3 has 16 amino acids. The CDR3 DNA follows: TGTGCCAGCAGCCCTCGTATCGTAGCGGGTGTAAATGAGCAGTTCCTC. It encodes CASSPRIVAGVNEQFL.

The CDR3 sequence: CASSLFTGGDTGELFF. The CDR3, as DNA: TGTGCCAGCAGCTTATTTACAGGGGGCGACACCGGGGAGCTGTTTTTT. V is TRBV7-2 and J is TRBJ2-2, with 9 nucleotides matching TRBD1. The germline gives CDR1 SGHTA, CDR2 FQGNSA. CDR3 length: 16 amino acids. Trimming removed 2 bases from V and 3 bases from J; junction bases left unmatched: 4.

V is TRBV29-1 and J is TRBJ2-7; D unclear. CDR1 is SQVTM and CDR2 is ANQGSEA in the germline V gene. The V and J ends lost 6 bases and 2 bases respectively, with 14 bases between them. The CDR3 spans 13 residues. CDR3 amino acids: CSVYGVLAYEQYF. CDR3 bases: TGCAGCGTGTACGGCGTTTTGGCCTACGAGCAGTACTTC.

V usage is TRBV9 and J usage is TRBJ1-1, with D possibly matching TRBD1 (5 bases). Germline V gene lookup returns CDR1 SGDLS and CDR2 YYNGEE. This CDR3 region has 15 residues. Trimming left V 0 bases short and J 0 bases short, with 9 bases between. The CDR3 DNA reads TGTGCCAGCAGCGTAGATCCAGGGCTGAACACTGAAGCTTTCTTT. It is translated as CASSVDPGLNTEAFF.

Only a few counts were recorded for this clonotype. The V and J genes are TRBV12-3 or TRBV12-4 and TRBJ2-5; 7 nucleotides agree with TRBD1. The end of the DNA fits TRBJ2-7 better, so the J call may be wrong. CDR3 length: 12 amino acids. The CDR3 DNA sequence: TGTGCCAGCAGCAAGACAGGGTTCGAGCAGTACTTC. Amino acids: CASSKTGFEQYF.

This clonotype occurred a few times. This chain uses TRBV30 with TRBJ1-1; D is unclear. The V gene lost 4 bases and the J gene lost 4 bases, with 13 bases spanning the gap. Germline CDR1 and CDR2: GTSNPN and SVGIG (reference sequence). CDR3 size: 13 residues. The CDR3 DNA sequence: TGTGCCTGGAAACCGGGAATCTTCACTGAAGCTTTCTTT. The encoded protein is CAWKPGIFTEAFF. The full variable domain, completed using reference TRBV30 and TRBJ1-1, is SQTIHQWPATLVQPVGSPLSLECTVEGTSNPNLYWYRQAAGRGLQLLFYSVGIGQISSEVPQNLSASRPQDRQFILSSKKLLLSDSGFYLCAWKPGIFTEAFFGQGTRLTVV.

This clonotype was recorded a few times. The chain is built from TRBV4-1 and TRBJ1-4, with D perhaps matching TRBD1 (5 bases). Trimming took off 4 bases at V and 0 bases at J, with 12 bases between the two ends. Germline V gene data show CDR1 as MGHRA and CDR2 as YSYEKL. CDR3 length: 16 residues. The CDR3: CASSRGVAATNEKLFF. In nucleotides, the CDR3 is TGCGCCAGCAGCCGAGGGGTCGCTGCAACTAATGAAAAACTGTTTTTT.

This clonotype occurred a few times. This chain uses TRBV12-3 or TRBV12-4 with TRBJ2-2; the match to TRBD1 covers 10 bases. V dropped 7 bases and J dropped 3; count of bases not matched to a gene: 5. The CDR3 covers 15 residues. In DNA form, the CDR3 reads TGTGCCAGCACCTCGGGACAGGGGTACACCGGGGAGCTGTTTTTT. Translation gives CASTSGQGYTGELFF.

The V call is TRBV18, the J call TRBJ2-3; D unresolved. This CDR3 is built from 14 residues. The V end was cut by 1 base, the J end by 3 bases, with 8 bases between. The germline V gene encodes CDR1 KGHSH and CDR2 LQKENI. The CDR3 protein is CASSPQDGTDTQYF. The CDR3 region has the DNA TGTGCCAGCTCACCACAGGATGGGACAGATACGCAGTATTTT.